This TCR beta chain derives from a study of blood T cell repertoires in COVID-19. Measured with immunoSEQ multiplex PCR; TCRdb has only the in-frame clones, and not every one. The data contain 25,000 to 35,000 clones, about two thirds of them singletons. The CDR3 length is 16 residues. Trimming stripped 6 bases from V and 2 bases from J, with 18 bases between. Germline CDR1 reads MNHNY; CDR2 reads SVGAGI (reference sequence). The source of this sequence is a boy aged 2-9 years with active or convalescent COVID-19. Sequenced input: peripheral blood. V is TRBV6-6 and J is TRBJ2-3, with D maybe TRBD1 (8 bases). CDR3 sequence: CASRKSGTGTTDTQYF. The CDR3 region has the DNA TGTGCCAGCAGAAAAAGCGGGACAGGAACCACAGATACGCAGTATTTT.